The clone carrying this T cell receptor (beta chain) was counted ten times or more. The target antigen is unknown. This entry belongs to a study of CD8+CD57+ T cells in acquired aplastic anemia. Overall study: Sorted cells (CD4+ and CD8+) yielded DNA amounts that averaged roughly 3 ug.

Flow cytometry had shown expanded CD8+CD57+ cells in the patients chosen for sequencing. Study-level points and caveats: Simpson's diversity of CD8+ cells was not significantly different in patients compared with controls. Researchers report that twenty-nine CD8+ CDR3 sequences appeared in both patients and controls.

CDR3 and TCR beta VDJ profiling relied on a genomic DNA template. Using its own MiXCR run on the reads, TCRdb lists one record per CDR3 protein. The sample lists just over 40,000 distinct CDR3 sequences, over 55% occurring once. The sequence was collected from a human donor with aplastic anemia. The source material was sorted CD4+, CD8+, or CD8+CD57+ T cells (not recorded which) from PBMCs.

The CDR3 here is CASTGQGYQPQHF. As DNA, the CDR3 is TGTGCCAGCACCGGACAGGGATATCAGCCCCAGCATTTT. The chain recombines TRBV19 with TRBJ1-5, with TRBD1 matching over 8 bases. The CDR3 totals 13 residues. Germline V lookup: CDR1 LNHDA, CDR2 SQIVND (reference sequence). J gave up 5 bases and V 9 bases, and 6 bases lay outside the gene matches.